One and the same sample provided the 20 T cell receptor beta chains below, sequenced in a study of cytomegalovirus exposure and HLA in healthy donors. Primers for the PCR totalled 60 Vbeta and 13 Jbeta. The method was immunoSEQ multiplex PCR; TCRdb's version includes in-frame clones alone and lacks a portion of them. The repertoire holds around 100,000 clones, with about 76% as singletons. The sequenced sample was PBMCs. The source is a woman in her seventies in good health and CMV-seropositive.

The chain has TRBV10-2 and TRBJ1-1, with D unclear. CDR1 is WSHSY and CDR2 is SAAADI in the germline V gene. The V end lost 4 bases, the J end lost 3 bases, and 6 bases lay between the germline ends. The CDR3 spans 12 residues. The CDR3 sequence: CASSVQDTEAFF. In nucleotides, the CDR3 is TGCGCCAGCAGTGTTCAGGACACTGAAGCTTTCTTT.

The rearrangement joins TRBV2 to TRBJ2-5; TRBD1 might be the D (6 bases). The CDR3 consists of 16 residues. Germline loops: CDR1 SNHLY, CDR2 FYNNEI. V gave up 7 bases and J gave up 4 bases, with 22 bases separating them. The CDR3 reads CASNSGTMGSVETQYF. CDR3 in DNA: TGTGCCAGCAACTCAGGGACAATGGGGTCGGTAGAGACCCAGTACTTC.

This sequence joins TRBV4-1 and TRBJ2-3, with 11 bases matching TRBD2. The V gene's germline CDR1 is MGHRA and CDR2 YSYEKL. This CDR3 is 19 amino acids long. With 1 base clipped from V and 0 bases from J, the junction kept 9 bases outside the gene matches. The CDR3: CASSQGSLAGASSTDTQYF. The CDR3 coding sequence is TGCGCCAGCAGCCAAGGTTCACTAGCGGGAGCCTCTAGCACAGATACGCAGTATTTT.

The rearrangement uses TRBV7-2 and TRBJ2-1; D gene uncertain. CDR1 is SGHTA, CDR2 FQGNSA, per germline. The CDR3 has 13 residues. The V end was cut by 2 bases, the J end by 5 bases, with 7 bases between. The CDR3 sequence: CASSLSQNNEQFF. The CDR3 DNA reads TGTGCCAGCAGCTTAAGTCAGAACAATGAGCAGTTCTTC.

The chain employs TRBV4-2 and TRBJ1-1; 12 bases agree with TRBD1. This CDR3 contains 18 residues. The ends lost 0 bases at V and 1 base at J; junction bases unmatched: 6. CDR1 is LGHNA, CDR2 YNFKEQ, per germline. This CDR3 reads CASSQDPRDRGQNTEAFF. DNA of the CDR3: TGTGCCAGCAGCCAAGATCCCCGGGACAGGGGGCAGAACACTGAAGCTTTCTTT.

This clone has only one observation. The chain employs TRBV10-1 and TRBJ1-1, with D maybe TRBD1 (5 bases). CDR1 and CDR2 (germline): WNHNN, SYGVQD (reference sequence). Deletions cut 6 bases from V and 1 base from J, with 9 bases between. The CDR3 covers 13 residues. CDR3 region: CASRPDRNTEAFF. The CDR3 DNA sequence: TGCGCCAGCAGACCCGACAGGAACACTGAAGCTTTCTTT.

The chain links TRBV9 to TRBJ2-7; possible D gene TRBD1, 6 bases. Between the trimmed V and J ends, which lost 0 bases and 0 bases, there was a span of 7 bases. Germline lookup yields CDR1 SGDLS and CDR2 YYNGEE. The CDR3 contains 14 residues. CDR3 protein: CASSVGGLSYEQYF. In DNA form, the CDR3 reads TGTGCCAGCAGCGTAGGGGGGCTCTCCTACGAGCAGTACTTC.

A few counts support this clone. The J gene is TRBJ2-6, the V gene TRBV7-9, with TRBD2 as a possible D gene (5 bases). CDR3 length: 16 amino acids. V shed 1 base and J shed 1 base, with 8 bases lying between them. Per the germline V gene, CDR1 is SEHNR and CDR2 is FQNEAQ (reference sequence). CDR3 bases: TGTGCCAGCAGCTTAGTTCGAGGGTCTGGGGCCAACGTCCTGACTTTC. Amino acid sequence: CASSLVRGSGANVLTF.

CDR3 bases: TGTGCCAGCAGTTTATGGGACAGGGAACATGGCTACACCTTC. Amino acid sequence: CASSLWDREHGYTF. The chain uses TRBV28 and TRBJ1-2; TRBD1 aligns across 8 bases. Trimming took 0 bases from V and 6 from J; bases not matched to a gene: 3. The CDR3 extends over 14 amino acids. Germline loops: CDR1 MDHEN, CDR2 SYDVKM.

This chain links TRBV6-6 with TRBJ2-2, with D tentatively TRBD2 (5 bases). V dropped 5 bases and J dropped 8 bases, with 15 bases sitting between them. Per the germline V gene, CDR1 is MNHNY and CDR2 is SVGAGI (reference sequence). The CDR3 totals 14 residues. In nucleotides, the CDR3 is TGTGCCAGCAGTCCTAAAGCGGAGAGAGGGGAGCTGTTTTTT. Residues: CASSPKAERGELFF.

The chain combines TRBV28 with TRBJ1-6, with 7 bases lining up with TRBD1. The CDR3 spans 15 residues. From germline, CDR1 is MDHEN and CDR2 SYDVKM. V shed 8 bases and J 11 bases; nucleotides not matched to a gene: 15. The CDR3 DNA is TGTGCCAGCGGTGAGGACAGGTCTTTTCACCCACCCCTCCACTTT. As protein: CASGEDRSFHPPLHF.

This chain uses TRBV28 with TRBJ2-2; TRBD1 matches 8 bases. The CDR3 has 19 residues. The germline gives CDR1 MDHEN, CDR2 SYDVKM. The V gene end was trimmed by 5 bases and the J gene end by 1 base; junction bases not matched to a gene: 15. The CDR3, as DNA: TGTGCCAGCAGTAGTTTTGCCACAGGGGGACCCCTGAACACCGGGGAGCTGTTTTTT. It yields the protein CASSSFATGGPLNTGELFF.

This rearrangement joins TRBV9 to TRBJ1-2; tentative D call: TRBD1 (6 bases). The V and J ends lost 3 bases and 5 bases respectively, with 17 bases between them. This CDR3 comprises 15 residues. CDR1 is SGDLS, CDR2 YYNGEE, per germline. CDR3 bases: TGTGCCAGCAGCGCAGGACAGAACACCTTGTATGGCTACACCTTC. Translation: CASSAGQNTLYGYTF. The full variable domain, with the rest looked up from reference TRBV9 and TRBJ1-2, is DSGVTQTPKHLITATGQRVTLRCSPRSGDLSVYWYQQSLDQGLQFLIQYYNGEERAKGNILERFSAQQFPDLHSELNLSSLELGDSALYFCASSAGQNTLYGYTFGSGTRLTVV.

The chain employs TRBV30 and TRBJ2-6; D is possibly TRBD2 (6 bases). The CDR3 sequence is 16 residues long. Trimming stripped 7 bases from V and 0 bases from J, with 16 bases between. Germline CDR1 GTSNPN, CDR2 SVGIG (reference sequence). The CDR3 region is CASVGGRLSGANVLTF. The CDR3 DNA reads TGTGCCTCTGTGGGGGGACGCCTCTCTGGGGCCAACGTCCTGACTTTC.

This clone occurred many times. This rearrangement joins TRBV5-4 to TRBJ2-7; 10 nucleotides match TRBD1. Germline V gene data show CDR1 as SGHNT and CDR2 as YYREEE (reference sequence). The CDR3 sequence is 15 residues long. J gave up 5 bases and V 3 bases, and 8 bases lay outside the gene matches. CDR3 DNA sequence: TGTGCCAGCAGCTACCCTGGACAGGGGGTCAACGAGCAGTACTTC. Its protein product is CASSYPGQGVNEQYF.

The chain joins TRBV4-3 to TRBJ2-1; 7 bases are a match to TRBD2. After removal of 0 bases from V and 2 bases from J, the junction contained 1 base not matched to a gene. This CDR3 comprises 15 residues. Germline lookup yields CDR1 LGHNA and CDR2 YSLEER. CDR3 in DNA: TGCGCCAGCAGCCAAGAAGCGGGGACCTACAATGAGCAGTTCTTC. It specifies CASSQEAGTYNEQFF.

This chain links TRBV7-3 with TRBJ2-5, with 10 bases identical to TRBD2. The CDR3 is 15 residues long. Trimming cost V 5 bases and J 1 base; bases outside gene matches: 4. Germline assignment: CDR1 SGHTA and CDR2 FQGTGA. CDR3 nucleotides: TGTGCCAGCAGCCCTGCTAGCGGGAGCCAAGAGACCCAGTACTTC. Encoded protein: CASSPASGSQETQYF. Full variable domain (outside the CDR3, taken from reference TRBV7-3 and TRBJ2-5): GAGVSQTPSNKVTEKGKYVELRCDPISGHTALYWYRQSLGQGPEFLIYFQGTGAADDSGLPNDRFFAVRPEGSVSTLKIQRTERGDSAVYLCASSPASGSQETQYFGPGTRLLVL.

The CDR3 spells CASSPPNPVKGYEQYF. The DNA of the CDR3 is TGTGCCAGCTCACCACCCAACCCAGTGAAGGGGTACGAGCAGTACTTC. The chain has TRBV18 and TRBJ2-7; maybe TRBD1 (5 bases). The V end was cut by 0 bases, the J end by 4 bases, with 16 bases between. CDR3 size: 16 residues. Germline CDR1 KGHSH, CDR2 LQKENI.

This chain connects TRBV5-1 to TRBJ2-5; 8 bases are a match to TRBD2. Germline CDR1 and CDR2: SGHRS and YFSETQ. The CDR3 runs to 15 residues. Trimming took 8 bases from V and 2 from J; bases not matched to a gene: 11. CDR3 coding DNA: TGCGCCAGTGCACCGGCTAGCGGGTCTCAAGAGACCCAGTACTTC. Translating gives CASAPASGSQETQYF.

The rearrangement joins TRBV14 to TRBJ2-1; 11 bases map to TRBD2. Looked up from germline, CDR1 is SGHDN and CDR2 is FVKESK. This CDR3 has 15 residues. V shed 6 bases, J shed 7 bases, and the junction held 8 bases outside the gene matches. The CDR3 region is CASRRSGRAQNEQFF. DNA of the CDR3: TGTGCCAGCAGACGTAGCGGGAGGGCCCAAAATGAGCAGTTCTTC. Together with reference TRBV14 and TRBJ2-1, the CDR3 gives the full variable domain: EAGVTQFPSHSVIEKGQTVTLRCDPISGHDNLYWYRRVMGKEIKFLLHFVKESKQDESGMPNNRFLAERTGGTYSTLKVQPAELEDSGVYFCASRRSGRAQNEQFFGPGTRLTVL.